This T cell receptor beta chain originates from a study of blood T cell repertoires in COVID-19. On the study more broadly: Acute and convalescent COVID-19 specimens originated in the United States, Italy and Spain. PBMCs, B-cell-depleted T cells, or T cells were the source of the cDNA or gDNA that made up the material.

The CDR3 length is 18 residues. Germline values: CDR1 MNHEY, CDR2 SMNVEV (reference sequence). J gave up 3 bases and V 3 bases, and 10 bases lay outside the gene matches. Original methodology: Reference gene primer amplification yielded estimated nucleated cell counts. Some clones are missing from TCRdb's copy, which holds only in-frame ones; the method was immunoSEQ multiplex PCR. The V and J calls and clone size come from that table; D and trimming were worked out from the DNA. The data contain 20,000 to 25,000 clones, about 78% of them singletons. The source material was peripheral blood. The rearrangement links TRBV27 to TRBJ2-2, with TRBD2 matching over 10 bases. The TCR sequence derives from a man in his 60s with active COVID-19. CDR3 DNA: TGTGCCAGCAGTTTTCTTAAGCGGGAGGGCCTTGACACCGGGGAGCTGTTTTTT. Translating it yields CASSFLKREGLDTGELFF.